This TCR beta chain was identified during a study of T cell responses to AZD1222 COVID-19 vaccine. General study points: Compared with day 0, the breadth and depth of the Spike-specific TCR repertoire rose significantly after two doses of AZD1222. Among those given AZD1222, only five or six were seropositive at baseline. CD4 TCRs associated with vaccination spanned spike, dominating at 160-218 and 743-854. In a largely white British group with more females than males, clonal diversity was possibly underestimated.

The CDR3 extends over 17 amino acids. J gave up 0 bases and V 5 bases, and 5 bases lay outside the gene matches. CDR1 LNHDA and CDR2 SQIVND come from the germline V gene (reference sequence). Using immunoSEQ multiplex PCR, the repertoire was profiled, and TCRdb retains in-frame clones only, with some absent. The data contain about 120,000 clones, approximately 83% of them singletons. As for this clone: The antigen is undetermined.

This sequence joins TRBV19 and TRBJ2-1; 12 positions agree with TRBD2. The sequenced sample was peripheral blood, obtained on day 0 of AZD1222 vaccination. The TCR was taken from an adult in good health. CDR3 in DNA: TGTGCCAGTAGTGGAGGACTAGCGGGAAACTCCTACAATGAGCAGTTCTTC. This sequence encodes CASSGGLAGNSYNEQFF.